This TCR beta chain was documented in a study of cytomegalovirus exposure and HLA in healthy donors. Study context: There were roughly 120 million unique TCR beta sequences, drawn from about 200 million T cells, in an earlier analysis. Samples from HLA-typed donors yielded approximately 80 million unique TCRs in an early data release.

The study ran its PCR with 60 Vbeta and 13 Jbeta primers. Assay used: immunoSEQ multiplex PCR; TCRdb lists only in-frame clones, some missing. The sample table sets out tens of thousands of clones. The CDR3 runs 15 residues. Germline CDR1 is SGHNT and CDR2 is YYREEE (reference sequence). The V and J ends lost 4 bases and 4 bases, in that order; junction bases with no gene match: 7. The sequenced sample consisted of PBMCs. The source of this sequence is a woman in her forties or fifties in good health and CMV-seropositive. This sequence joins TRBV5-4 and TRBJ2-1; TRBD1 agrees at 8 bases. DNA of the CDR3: TGTGCCAGCAGCCTCGGGGACAGGCCGTACAATGAGCAGTTCTTC. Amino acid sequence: CASSLGDRPYNEQFF.